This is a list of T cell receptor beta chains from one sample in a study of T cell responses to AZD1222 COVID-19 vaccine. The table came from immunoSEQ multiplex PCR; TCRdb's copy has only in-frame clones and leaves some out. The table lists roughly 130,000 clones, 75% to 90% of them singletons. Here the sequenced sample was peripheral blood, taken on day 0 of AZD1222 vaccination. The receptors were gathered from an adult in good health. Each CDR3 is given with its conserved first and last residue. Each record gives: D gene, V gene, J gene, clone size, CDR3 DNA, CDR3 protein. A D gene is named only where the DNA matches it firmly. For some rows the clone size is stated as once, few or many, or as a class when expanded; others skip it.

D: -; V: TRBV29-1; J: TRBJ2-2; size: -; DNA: TGCAGCTCCAAAGAGCCAGGGGCGGGCGGGGAGCTGTTTTTT; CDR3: CSSKEPGAGGELFF
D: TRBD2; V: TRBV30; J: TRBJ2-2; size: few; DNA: TGTGCCTGGAGTGTCGGTTGGCGGGAGGGCACCGGGGAGCTGTTTTTT; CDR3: CAWSVGWREGTGELFF
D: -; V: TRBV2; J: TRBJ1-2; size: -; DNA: TGTGCCAGCAGTGAAGCCAGGGGCAGGGACTATGGCTACACCTTC; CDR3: CASSEARGRDYGYTF
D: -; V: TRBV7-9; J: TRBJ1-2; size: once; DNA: TGTGCCAGCAGTCCCCGGGTGGGGGAGAGGTATGGCTACACCTTC; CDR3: CASSPRVGERYGYTF
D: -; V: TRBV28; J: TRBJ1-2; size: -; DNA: TGTGCCAGCAGTTTATCGACAGCCAGCTACTATGGCTACACCTTC; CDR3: CASSLSTASYYGYTF
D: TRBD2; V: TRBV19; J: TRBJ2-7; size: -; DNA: TGTGCCAGTAGCCAAACGAGCGGGGCTAGCGGCTCCTACGAGCAGTACTTC; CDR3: CASSQTSGASGSYEQYF
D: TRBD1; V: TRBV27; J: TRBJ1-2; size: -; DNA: TGTGCCAGCCACAGGGGGGTAGGATATGGCTACACCTTC; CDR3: CASHRGVGYGYTF
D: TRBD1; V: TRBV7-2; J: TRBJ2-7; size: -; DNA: TGTGCCAGCAGCTTACGTTACCCATGGGACAGCCGTTTCTTCTACGAGCAGTACTTC; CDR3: CASSLRYPWDSRFFYEQYF
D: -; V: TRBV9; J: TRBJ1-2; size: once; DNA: TGTGCCAGCAGCGTCAGCCCGGGACGAGAGGATGGCTACACCTTC; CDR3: CASSVSPGREDGYTF
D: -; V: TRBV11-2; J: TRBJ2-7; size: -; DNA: TGTGCCAGCAGCTTAGGGGTACCGGGGAAGCCCTCCTACGAGCAGTACTTC; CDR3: CASSLGVPGKPSYEQYF
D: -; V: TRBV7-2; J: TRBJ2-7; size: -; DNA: TGTGCCAGCAGCTTACACGCGGGACCCTACGAGCAGTACTTC; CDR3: CASSLHAGPYEQYF
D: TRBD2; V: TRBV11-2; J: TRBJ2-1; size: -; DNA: TGTGCCAGCAGCTCCCAGCGGGGGGATTTGAATGAGCAGTTCTTC; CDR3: CASSSQRGDLNEQFF
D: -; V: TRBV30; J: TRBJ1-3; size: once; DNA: TGTGCCTGGAGTTGGGGGTCAGGACCCAGCTCTGGAAACACCATATATTTT; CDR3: CAWSWGSGPSSGNTIYF
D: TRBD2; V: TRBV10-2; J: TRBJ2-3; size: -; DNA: TGCGCCAGCAGTGAGTCGAGCGGGGGCCGTTGGAGCACAGATACGCAGTATTTT; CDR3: CASSESSGGRWSTDTQYF
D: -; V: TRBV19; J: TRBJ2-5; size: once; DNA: TGTGCCAGTAGAGGTAGTAGCGGTGCCCAAGAGACCCAGTACTTC; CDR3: CASRGSSGAQETQYF
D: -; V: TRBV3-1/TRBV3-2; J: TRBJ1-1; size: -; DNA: TGTGCCAGCAGCCGGACAGAGAACACTGAAGCTTTCTTT; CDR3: CASSRTENTEAFF
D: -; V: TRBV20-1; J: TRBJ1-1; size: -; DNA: TGCAGTGCTAGAGGACCGCTTGAAGCTTTCTTT; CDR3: CSARGPLEAFF
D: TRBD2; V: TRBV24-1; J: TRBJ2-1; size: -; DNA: TGTGCCACCAGTGACCGACGGACTAGCGGGGGGGCATATGAGCAGTTCTTC; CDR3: CATSDRRTSGGAYEQFF
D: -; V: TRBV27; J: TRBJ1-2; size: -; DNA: TGTGCCAGCAGTTTAGGGGGGCCCAACTATGGCTACACCTTC; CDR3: CASSLGGPNYGYTF
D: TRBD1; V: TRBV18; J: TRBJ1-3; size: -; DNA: TGTGCCAGCTCACCTGGACAGGGTGGAAACACCATATATTTT; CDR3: CASSPGQGGNTIYF